This T cell receptor (beta chain) was sequenced during a study of early stage breast cancer tumors. For the study at large: About 70% of the 16 invasive tumors were ER+, PR+ and HER2-. Among roughly twelve ER+/PR+/HER2- tumors, eight were ductal, four lobular.

The CDR3 is made up of 15 amino acids. V was trimmed by 3 bases and J by 3 bases, leaving 12 bases between them. Germline values: CDR1 LGHNT, CDR2 FRNRAP. The study, taken as a whole, reports: Blood repertoires resembled normal breast more than tumor. Enriched TCRB sequences shared across patients were mostly commonly generated sequences.

Libraries were prepared by immunoSEQ multiplex PCR; TCRdb keeps only in-frame clonotypes and omits some of them. The table records tens of thousands of clones, roughly 50% of them present only once. With regard to this clone: What it binds is not known.

V gene TRBV12-5 combines with J gene TRBJ1-3; D unclear. Sample: breast tumor tissue. The source of this sequence is a person aged 45 to 59 with breast cancer. The CDR3 reads CASGFSERVGNTIYF. DNA for the CDR3: TGTGCTAGTGGTTTCAGCGAGCGGGTTGGAAACACCATATATTTT.